This record covers a single T cell receptor beta chain. Antigen unknown. This entry belongs to a study of beta chain features in type 1 diabetes. Study findings and constraints: People with Type 1 diabetes carried modestly yet significantly shorter TCRB CDR3s in all four CD4+ subsets. When cDNA is sequenced, cells with high TCR expression could be over-represented. Patients' naive, central memory and regulatory TCRB repertoires appeared more alike than those of healthy donors.

Sorted cells reached over 95% purity in every population. TCRB transcripts that were expressed got sequenced, as all of the isolated RNA had been reverse transcribed. The data were produced by immunoSEQ multiplex PCR, yet TCRdb's version contains in-frame clones alone and is incomplete. This sample has 250,000 to 300,000 clones, with 13% to 15% found just once. With 7 bases clipped from V and 2 bases from J, the junction kept 9 bases outside the gene matches. From germline, CDR1 is SNHLY and CDR2 FYNNEI. This CDR3 comprises 15 residues. Sequenced: naive CD4+ T cells from blood. The sequence was collected from a man under 40 with type 1 diabetes. The V call is TRBV2, the J call TRBJ2-7, with 9 bases matching TRBD1. The CDR3 DNA reads TGTGCCAGCACCCCCCTCGGGACAGGGACCTACGAGCAGTACTTC. This sequence encodes CASTPLGTGTYEQYF.